This TCR beta chain came from a study of blood T cell repertoires in COVID-19. Study in general: The United States, Italy and Spain supplied acute and convalescent COVID-19 samples. Sample material is recorded as cDNA or gDNA derived from T cells, B-cell-depleted T cells, or PBMCs.

In the original analysis: Amplification from reference gene primers served as the basis for estimated nucleated cell counts. The protocol was immunoSEQ multiplex PCR, while the TCRdb copy is restricted to in-frame clones and leaves out a portion. The DNA gave D and trimming, while V, J and clone size come from that table. The sample records around 13,000 clones, approximately 80% being singletons. CDR3 length equals 15 residues. The J segment lost 5 bases and the V segment lost 0 bases, leaving 5 bases of the junction unmatched. Germline V gene data show CDR1 as LGHNA and CDR2 as YSLEER. The chain employs TRBV4-3 and TRBJ1-1; 8 bases align to TRBD1. This receptor was taken from a man in his forties or fifties with active or convalescent COVID-19. The sample was peripheral blood. CDR3 residues: CASSQEGTGLTEAFF. Written as DNA, the CDR3 is TGCGCCAGCAGCCAAGAGGGGACAGGATTAACTGAAGCTTTCTTT.